This TCR beta chain was observed in a study of T cell responses to AZD1222 COVID-19 vaccine (TCRdb year 2021). Turning to the overall study: AZD1222 recipients with second doses at about 4 weeks or about 12 weeks were pooled, because spike-specific TCR depth and breadth did not differ between schedules. A total of around 240 trial participants underwent TCR sequencing, of whom some 210 received two doses of AZD1222 and around 25 received two doses of the MenACWY control vaccine. Trial participants were enrolled into age subgroups of 18-55, 56-69 and 70-plus years, which contained approximately 150, 28 and 58 TCR-sequenced participants, respectively. Study-level results and caveats: In the small 56-69-year group, the increase in depth fell short of significance, most likely because of low power. Spike-specific TCR breadth and depth rose significantly after two AZD1222 doses compared with day 0 and with MenACWY recipients. The vaccine-associated CD4 TCRs covered the entire spike protein, and the dominant responses fell in regions 160-218 and 743-854. Epitopes outside the regions mutated in the B.1.351 and B.1.1.7 variants were reportedly recognized by nearly half of the unique spike-specific TCRs. Participants were mostly white British, with more females than males. The authors suggested clonal diversity may have been underestimated. Only five to seven AZD1222 recipients were SARS-CoV-2 seropositive at baseline, limiting conclusions about previously exposed vaccinees. Because no samples from the day 14 peak response were available, repertoires could be characterized only after the peak T cell response.

In this sample, this clone turned up once. Its antigen target is currently unknown. Nothing much larger sits one base from this clone, and base qualities are not available. The CDR3 regions of human TCRbeta chains were analyzed by immunosequencing. The paper's processing steps were these. Repertoire TCRs were checked for matches against a reference library of SARS-CoV-2-specific TCRs that had been generated using the MIRA antigen-specificity platform. Breadth was defined as the fraction of unique TCRs that were SARS-CoV-2-associated, and depth was defined as the fraction of total T cells that were SARS-CoV-2-associated. Using the MIRA data, each spike-specific TCR was mapped to the spike region that the TCR reacts to and placed in a CD4 or CD8 class. Log10-transformed breadth and depth values were compared by one-way ANOVA with Sidak's multiple comparisons tests. TCRdb stores this immuneACCESS table with in-frame sequences only. Part of the clones is absent; in the studies checked, under half of the shortfall reflects unresolved V genes, and no reason is known for the rest. V, J and clone size reflect that table, while D and trimming were determined from the DNA. This sample gives 150,000 to 200,000 clones in total; about 90% of them show up just once. The top ten constitute 1.3% to 1.5% of the sample.

V is clipped by 1 base and J by 4 bases, and the sequence between their germline boundaries is 11 bases long. The CDR3 has 14 amino acids, counting the end cysteine and phenylalanine. Of the read, only the CDR3 DNA is kept; its 42 bases are in frame from base 1. From a lookup of the germline V gene (reference sequence), CDR1 and CDR2 are LNHDA and SQIVND. Explained via the paper, the time point label denotes: baseline before first vaccination. Vaccinee samples came from UK trials COV001 and COV002, including a single-blind randomized controlled phase 2/3 trial of AZD1222 (ChAdOx1 nCoV-19) in healthy adults. For TCRbeta chain sequencing, PBMC samples from trial participants were taken at day 0 and at day 28 after the second dose.

The sequence was obtained from an adult in good health. Sequencing used peripheral blood, obtained on day 0 of AZD1222 vaccination. The receptor chain draws on TRBV19 and TRBJ2-7; TRBD2 is a possible D gene, resting on 5 matching bases. The CDR3: CASSIAPGIYEQYF. The DNA is as follows: TGTGCCAGTAGTATAGCCCCCGGGATTTACGAGCAGTACTTC.